Listed below are T cell receptor beta chains from one sample, sequenced in a study of T-cell memory formation after mild COVID-19. From the 5' RACE reads, TCRdb called clonotypes with MiXCR, one entry per CDR3 protein. The table has fewer than 50,000 distinct CDR3 sequences, less than 15% seen once; the top ten hold more than 20%. The sequenced material came from PBMCs or a T cell subset sorted from them (not recorded which). The receptors here all came from a man aged 18 to 29 who had mild COVID-19 (a few samples of this study predate the infection). Cell type and time point are not known. Both conserved end residues are part of each CDR3.

v_gene,j_gene,CDR3aa
TRBV25-1,TRBJ1-2,CASSETAEGDYGYTF
TRBV5-1,TRBJ2-3,CASSRTTGVVTDTQYF
TRBV4-3,TRBJ1-5,CASSQAPGGNQPQHF
TRBV7-2,TRBJ2-3,CASSSGTSGGAGDTQYF
TRBV2,TRBJ1-2,CASSGVFTGTNYGYTF
TRBV6-5,TRBJ1-1,CASSYVRVREAFF
TRBV5-1,TRBJ2-5,CASSHGKVRETQYF
TRBV20-1,TRBJ2-1,CSAPQGFKYNEQFF
TRBV5-1,TRBJ2-7,CASSATGLRSYEQYF
TRBV7-9,TRBJ1-5,CASSPGRDGQPQHF
TRBV12-3/TRBV12-4,TRBJ1-5,CASSLESRAVQPQHF
TRBV7-9,TRBJ1-3,CASSRFGSGNTIYF
TRBV20-1,TRBJ1-6,CSARDRGNSPLHF
TRBV9,TRBJ2-5,CASSVGVGTQYF
TRBV4-1,TRBJ2-5,CASSHPGTQETQYF
TRBV7-6,TRBJ2-2,CASSSQGGDPYTGELFF
TRBV7-2,TRBJ2-5,CASSPFGVGRTQYF
TRBV6-5,TRBJ1-6,CASMQGGLDSPLHF
TRBV11-2,TRBJ2-3,CASSFRSGFTDTQYF
TRBV28,TRBJ2-2,CASSLFRELFF
TRBV6-2/TRBV6-3,TRBJ2-2,CASSPGRGLNGELFF
TRBV2,TRBJ2-3,CASSGRRNTQYF
TRBV7-9,TRBJ2-1,CASSLGNEQFF
TRBV5-1,TRBJ2-7,CASSYDRGAYEQYF
TRBV7-2,TRBJ2-6,CASSRKAGQVASGANVLTF
TRBV24-1,TRBJ1-2,CATSDPSTGGDYGYTF
TRBV6-5,TRBJ1-2,CASRPSGGDGYTF
TRBV5-6,TRBJ2-7,CASSLGSPYEQYF
TRBV4-2,TRBJ2-2,CASSQEGRENTGELFF
TRBV11-2,TRBJ1-5,CASSLKGLKDQPQHF
TRBV9,TRBJ2-6,CASSTGANVLTF
TRBV29-1,TRBJ2-5,CSGGGSQETQYF
TRBV7-2,TRBJ2-6,CASSWQVLPGNVLTF
TRBV11-2,TRBJ2-1,CASSLARAGGPRDEQFF
TRBV5-1,TRBJ2-3,CASSLSTDTQYF
TRBV7-6,TRBJ2-3,CASSSRQGGGTDTQYF
TRBV20-1,TRBJ1-1,CSAKSGSRNTEAFF
TRBV7-3,TRBJ2-4,CASSLNAAEGPLNIQYF
TRBV29-1,TRBJ2-7,CSVFLDSSSYEQYF
TRBV2,TRBJ2-4,CASSETLVGLAKNIQYF
TRBV27,TRBJ1-2,CASGPTGYYGYTF
TRBV4-2,TRBJ1-5,CASSQGQERPQHF
TRBV7-8,TRBJ2-1,CASSLLRGYNEQFF
TRBV20-1,TRBJ1-2,CSAWPASRGPSF
TRBV28,TRBJ2-5,CASSPGTGRYGATQYF
TRBV9,TRBJ2-2,CASSPRIAGRGELFF
TRBV29-1,TRBJ2-5,CSVGGQGRETQYF
TRBV5-1,TRBJ2-2,CASSLMPQGNGELFF
TRBV15,TRBJ1-1,CATSPLTGVNTEAFF
TRBV5-1,TRBJ2-7,CASSLAGGTWEQYF
TRBV5-8,TRBJ2-3,CASSPEQGADTQYF
TRBV11-2,TRBJ1-2,CASSLYGVDGYTF
TRBV3-1,TRBJ2-6,CASSPRVGSGANVLTF
TRBV5-4,TRBJ2-7,CASSIDGREQYF
TRBV2,TRBJ1-5,CASSVDSGGNQPQHF
TRBV18,TRBJ2-7,CASSPPARTSYEQYF
TRBV11-2,TRBJ2-5,CASSISQFLQQETQYF
TRBV5-1,TRBJ2-7,CASSEGSEQYF
TRBV5-6,TRBJ2-7,CASSLSGLLYEQYF